The present TCR beta chain was sequenced within a study of cytomegalovirus exposure and HLA in healthy donors (dated by TCRdb to 2016 to 2017). General notes on the study: In an earlier analysis of around 540 of the donors, 250 to 350 Gb of sequence data and about 110 million unique TCR beta sequences from approximately 180 million T cells were reported. Typing coverage differed by locus: A, B, C, DRB1 and DQB1 were typed in roughly 620-630 donors, DQA1 in about 510, DPA1 in approximately 610, and DPB1 in around 490. Five DR-DQ haplotypes were treated as single units for association and clustering because of strong linkage in the cohort. Among roughly 400 genotyped donors of the cohort, an average of around 250,000 unique TCR beta nucleotide sequences was sequenced per donor, of which about 19% were non-productive. Besides the first cohort of 550 to 750 subjects, a separate validation cohort made up of roughly 120 different subjects was used. Donor age, sex, ethnicity and CMV serostatus were compiled together with the repertoire data. An early release covering more than 500 HLA-typed donors comprised 250 to 350 gigabases of sequencing data and around 85 million unique TCR sequences. A later analysis re-examined previously published TCR beta repertoires from more than 600 donors and added high-resolution HLA genotyping to investigate patterns of TCR occurrence. Class I and class II HLA loci were covered by the typing at four-digit resolution. The study combined high-throughput TCR immunosequencing, statistical association of individual TCRs with disease status, and machine learning to predict cytomegalovirus infection status. The study was designed to test whether signatures of past pathogen exposure could be identified by cataloging public T cell receptors. The genetic ancestry cluster associated with self-reported Caucasian donors included 80% to 90% of the 300 to 400 genotyped donors. In the later analysis, no new phenotypic data were used to find candidate immune exposures; instead, reliance was placed on TCR beta sequences and their occurrence across donors. All discovery cohort repertoires had been generated using a single sequencing platform. Genome-wide SNP genotypes for about 65% of the 666 donors were used in a later genetic analysis, which treated that subset as a discovery cohort. In an earlier analysis of 587 of the donors, high-throughput TCR beta sequencing was used to judge whether each TCR beta V gene segment behaved as functional or pseudogenic. The study used immunosequencing to profile the T cell repertoires of approximately 650 subjects and linked those repertoires to cytomegalovirus serostatus.

Remarks on this clone: Its antigen remains unidentified. The record has no base qualities; no much larger clone is one base away.

The cohort was made up of roughly 670 healthy bone marrow donors. Cohort members were all nominally healthy when sampled, although unrecorded immune exposures were likely present. The donor tested CMV seronegative, placing the donor among the roughly 350 seronegative members of the cohort. A peripheral blood sample was provided by each donor, and peripheral blood mononuclear cells were used for TCR beta sequencing. The Qiagen DNeasy Blood Extraction Kit was used to extract genomic DNA from the blood cell samples. What the authors observed across the whole study: The classifier was reported to diagnose cytomegalovirus status with high specificity and sensitivity in both the original and validation cohorts. According to a later analysis, most CMV-associated TCR beta chains appeared to be HLA-restricted, and the HLA associations seemed to be driven largely by CMV exposure. CMV serostatus was the only immune exposure information available for the cohort. In an earlier analysis of about 550 of the donors, most TCR beta V segments were observed in productive rearrangements about 90% or about 30% of the time, broadly matching IMGT annotations. Because HLA typing was missing for some donors at each locus, association tests included only the typed subset. The 87-base-pair reads could not distinguish some IMGT-functional V segments, including TRBV6-2 and TRBV6-3, so those segments were excluded. A further reported finding was that TCR beta sequences accurately predicted the HLA-A and HLA-B alleles for most subjects in the first cohort. Strong co-occurrence of HLA alleles, especially DR and DQ, made assigning TCR associations to individual alleles difficult. A cluster of highly shared sequence variants was judged likely to be a technical artifact of the sequencing pipeline. A total of roughly 160 TCR beta chains were listed by the study as associated with cytomegalovirus. Several of the top co-occurrence clusters appeared to be linked to parvovirus B19, influenza, CMV and Epstein-Barr virus, according to a later analysis. Across donors, most TCR sequences were observed very rarely, whereas some public TCRs were present in many individuals. Specific HLA alleles were associated with 15,000 to 20,000 TCR beta sequences at a false discovery rate of 0.05 in a later analysis. In vitro tests confirmed that a few of the cytomegalovirus-associated TCR beta chains recognize cytomegalovirus antigens. A later genetic analysis associated a missense DCLRE1C variant with V-gene and J-gene trimming of TCR beta chains, and an independent cohort replicated the association. Over 15 rarely observed V segments, including chromosome 9 orphons, were excluded from the earlier analysis of a few hundred of the donors because counts were too low. Compared with the approximately 600-donor mean, donors in an Asian-associated ancestry cluster had fewer N-insertions in productive TCRs, according to a later genetic analysis. The authors suggested that the approach could potentially be extended to other disease states and immunological phenotypes. Compared with equally common non-associated chains, HLA-associated TCR beta chains in a later analysis were more clonally expanded and had lower generation probabilities. Roughly uniform sequencing depth across donors was assumed in presence/absence analyses, although this assumption may not hold. According to a later analysis, TCR association rates differed among HLA loci, with DRB1 alleles showing the most associated TCRs and HLA-C alleles showing the fewest. The cohort was sequenced for TCR beta chains only, and without alpha or paired-chain data the features that could be detected were limited. Linkage disequilibrium might explain the correlated functional status among segregating V segments, but an unknown experimental factor could not be excluded.

Reading the germline V gene gives CDR1 SNHLY and CDR2 FYNNEI. The junction shows trimming of 4 bases on V and 8 bases on J, plus 15 bases between the germline ends. From the cysteine through the phenylalanine, the CDR3 covers 15 amino acids. Only CDR3 DNA is held: 45 bases, read in frame from base 1. The protocol used for the library was the immunoSEQ multiplex PCR assay. The multiplex PCR relied on a mix of 60 forward primers for TCR Vbeta segments and 13 reverse primers for TCR Jbeta segments. The CDR3 region of rearranged TCR beta genes was amplified from genomic DNA with a multiplex PCR assay. Amplified TCR beta libraries were sequenced as 87-base-pair reads on the Illumina HiSeq System. Concerning the study's data processing: A later analysis tallied roughly 78 million unique TCR beta chains across the 700 or so repertoires, and about 12 million of those chains were shared by two or more donors. Raw reads were error-corrected and collapsed into unique sequences by a nearest-neighbor algorithm in which closely related sequences were merged to remove PCR and sequencing errors. To assign V, D and J gene segments, CDR3 sequences were aligned to IMGT reference sequences. For a sequence to be retained, at least a six-nucleotide match to both a V gene segment and a J gene segment was required. Rearrangements were classified as productive when the CDR3 lacked stop codons and remained in frame with V and J, and all other rearrangements were classified as non-productive. CDR3 was defined according to IMGT convention as the region running from the second conserved V-encoded cysteine to the conserved J-encoded phenylalanine. In an earlier analysis of 500 to 650 of the donors, sequences lacking an unambiguous match to a single V gene segment were excluded. An earlier analysis of 450 to 650 of the donors called V segments functional above 56.7% productive rearrangements and segregating when the between-donor standard deviation exceeded 5%. A statistical classification framework was developed to diagnose cytomegalovirus status using the catalog of TCR beta chain sequences. In a later analysis, V and J genes were assigned by comparing TCR nucleotide sequences against IMGT/GENE-DB human TR gene sequences. A later analysis assigned CDR3 sequences and most-parsimonious VDJ recombination scenarios with the TCRdist pipeline. In a later analysis, every TCR beta chain was defined by the combination of its CDR3 amino acid sequence and its V-gene family, and reads without a unique V-gene family were dropped. To address suspected cross-contamination and a sequencing artifact, a later analysis removed a few hundred highly shared, low-generation-probability nucleotide sequences. In a later analysis, a clonal expansion index for each public chain was calculated from normalized within-repertoire ranks of inferred template counts. A later analysis computed generation probabilities with a VDJ recombination model fitted to out-of-frame rearrangements, and checked the results against IGoR. A later analysis scored TCR-TCR, TCR-HLA and TCR-CMV co-occurrence with hypergeometric tests, applying a repertoire-size bias correction to TCR pairs. To estimate false discovery rates, a later analysis permuted the HLA or CMV assignments 20 times. In a later analysis, co-occurring TCRs were grouped using DBSCAN, with TCRdist sequence similarity added in when clustering inside HLA-allele-positive subsets. Co-occurrence clustering excluded repertoires with fewer than 30,000 or more than 120,000 public chains, plus five with anomalous nucleotide sharing. TCRdb carries this immuneACCESS record with in-frame sequences only. Its versions omit some clonotypes, under half of them owing to an unresolved V gene in the studies checked, with the rest unexplained. D and trimming were read from the DNA, whereas the V and J calls and clone size are those reported in that table. The sample profile shows under 250,000 clones; approximately 85% of them were found once. 0.24% of the sample rests with the top ten.

This receptor was identified in a girl aged 2-9 years in good health and CMV-seronegative. Specimen: PBMCs. In this chain, TRBV2 is recombined with TRBJ1-6; a tentative D call is TRBD1 (6 bases match). CDR3 protein: CASSVDSFHYSPLHF. The nucleotide sequence is TGTGCCAGCAGTGTGGACAGCTTCCACTATTCACCCCTCCACTTT.